A single T cell receptor beta chain is shown here with its context. Antigen: not known. Produced via immunoSEQ multiplex PCR; TCRdb's table is partial and in-frame only. Among about 75,000 clones listed, around 88% were seen once. This sample stems from a study of T cell responses to AZD1222 COVID-19 vaccine. Study findings and constraints: Baseline seropositivity characterized only six or seven AZD1222 recipients.

Trimming removed 3 bases at V and 2 bases at J, with 9 bases between. This CDR3 has 14 amino acids. CDR1 is SNHLY and CDR2 is FYNNEI in the germline V gene. Sequenced material: peripheral blood, taken 28 days after the second dose of the MenACWY control vaccine. This sequence joins TRBV2 and TRBJ2-3; the D gene is possibly TRBD1 (5 bases). The TCR comes from an adult who received the MenACWY meningococcal vaccine as a control. The CDR3 reads CASSDRTFTDTQYF. The CDR3 DNA reads as TGTGCCAGCAGTGACAGGACATTCACAGATACGCAGTATTTT.